These 21 T cell receptor beta chains originate from one sample sequenced in a study of blood T cell repertoires in COVID-19. Only in-frame clones appear in the TCRdb table, and some are missing; sequencing was by immunoSEQ multiplex PCR. Among roughly 40,000 clones listed, 75% to 85% were seen once. Material: peripheral blood. All receptors derive from a man at least 80 years old with acute or convalescent COVID-19.

The chain carries TRBV9 and TRBJ1-1, with D unresolved. Trimming pared 0 bases from V and 1 base from J, leaving 7 bases between. Germline-derived CDR1 and CDR2 are SGDLS and YYNGEE. The CDR3 extends over 14 amino acids. CDR3 in amino acids: CASSVVQENTEAFF. In DNA, the CDR3 is TGTGCCAGCAGCGTAGTCCAGGAGAACACTGAAGCTTTCTTT.

The chain combines TRBV21-1 with TRBJ1-1; TRBD1, as called in the table, went unchecked against the DNA. TRBV21-1 is tagged as a pseudogene. The CDR3 sequence is 16 residues long. CDR3 loop: CASSRGGQGLNTEAFF. The CDR3 nucleotides read TGTGCCAGCAGCAGGGGGGGACAGGGGCTGAACACTGAAGCTTTCTTT.

The V and J genes are TRBV7-9 and TRBJ2-1, with 8 bases fitting TRBD1. CDR1 SEHNR and CDR2 FQNEAQ come from the germline V gene (reference sequence). V trimming: 2 bases; J trimming: 7 bases; junction bases outside the gene matches: 10. CDR3 size: 16 residues. The CDR3 reads CASSLSRGQGANEQFF. CDR3 nucleotide sequence: TGTGCCAGCAGCTTAAGTCGAGGTCAGGGGGCGAATGAGCAGTTCTTC.

The V gene is TRBV7-8, the J gene TRBJ1-1; D perhaps matches TRBD1 (5 bases). The CDR3 spans 14 residues. Germline CDR1 is SGHVS and CDR2 is FQNEAQ. The V and J ends lost 3 bases and 4 bases respectively, with 12 bases between them. This CDR3 is CASSLAGTGTEAFF. The CDR3 bases are TGTGCCAGCAGCTTGGCGGGGACTGGCACTGAAGCTTTCTTT.

This chain uses TRBV18 with TRBJ1-1, with 7 bases fitting TRBD1. Germline CDR1 reads KGHSH; CDR2 reads LQKENI. The CDR3 covers 15 residues. V lost 2 bases and J lost 6; bases outside the gene matches: 9. The CDR3 DNA reads as TGTGCCAGCTCACCATCGGCAGGGGGTTTGTCTGAAGCTTTCTTT. Encoded protein: CASSPSAGGLSEAFF.

This rearrangement joins TRBV20-1 to TRBJ1-2; D remains ambiguous. Germline values: CDR1 DFQATT, CDR2 SNEGSKA (reference sequence). The CDR3 consists of 11 residues. Trimming removed 6 bases from V and 1 base from J, with 6 bases in between. DNA for the CDR3: TGCAGTGCAGAGAGTAACTATGGCTACACCTTC. As protein: CSAESNYGYTF.

This clone was observed once. The chain's CDR3 is CASSSSGIQLLDTQYF. Here the CDR3 DNA reads TGTGCCAGCAGTTCTAGCGGGATCCAGCTTCTAGATACGCAGTATTTT. The chain has TRBV28 and TRBJ2-3, with TRBD2 matching 9 bases. The V and J ends lost 4 bases and 5 bases, in that order; junction bases with no gene match: 10. This CDR3 has 16 residues. Germline V gene sequence: CDR1 MDHEN, CDR2 SYDVKM.

V gene TRBV7-2 combines with J gene TRBJ2-5, with D perhaps TRBD2 (5 bases). With 5 bases removed from V and 4 bases from J, the gap between germline ends came to 14 bases. Germline V CDR1 and CDR2: SGHTA, FQGNSA. The CDR3 totals 14 residues. The CDR3 reads CASSASGPGETQYF. CDR3 in DNA: TGTGCCAGCAGCGCGAGCGGTCCCGGAGAGACCCAGTACTTC.

V and J are TRBV28 and TRBJ2-1; 10 bases match TRBD2. V gave up 6 bases and J gave up 4 bases; unmatched junction bases: 18. The CDR3 spans 19 residues. Germline CDR1 MDHEN, CDR2 SYDVKM. The DNA for the CDR3 is TGTGCCAGCAGGACATTAAAGATGCTAGCGGGAGTTTCTTACAATGAGCAGTTCTTC. Its protein is CASRTLKMLAGVSYNEQFF.

This clone occurred once. J is TRBJ1-5 and V is TRBV29-1, with D unresolved. Germline V lookup: CDR1 SQVTM, CDR2 ANQGSEA. This CDR3 has 14 residues. V lost 8 bases and J 3 bases, leaving 17 bases between the germline ends. CDR3 in amino acids: CSIRETGSNQPQHF. In DNA, the CDR3 is TGCAGCATTCGCGAAACGGGTTCCAATCAGCCCCAGCATTTT. Full variable domain (rest looked up from reference TRBV29-1 and TRBJ1-5): SAVISQKPSRDICQRGTSLTIQCQVDSQVTMMFWYRQQPGQSLTLIATANQGSEATYESGFVIDKFPISRPNLTFSTLTVSNMSPEDSSIYLCSIRETGSNQPQHFGDGTRLSIL.

V usage is TRBV27 and J usage is TRBJ2-7, with D maybe TRBD2 (7 bases). The V gene's germline CDR1 is MNHEY and CDR2 SMNVEV (reference sequence). This CDR3 has 12 residues. CDR3 DNA sequence: TGTGCAGTAGGGGGGGGCTCCTACGAGCAGTACTTC. Its protein product is CAVGGGSYEQYF.

A single count supports this clone. This chain joins TRBV6-5 and TRBJ1-5; D remains unclear. V was trimmed by 7 bases and J by 6 bases, leaving 16 bases between them. The germline V gene has CDR1 MNHEY and CDR2 SVGAGI. The CDR3 extends over 14 amino acids. The CDR3 nucleotides are TGTGCCAGCACCCTGAAGGAAGGGAGTCAGCCCCAGCATTTT. Translation: CASTLKEGSQPQHF.

The genes are TRBV10-3 and TRBJ2-5; TRBD2 agrees at 9 bases. The CDR3 runs to 16 residues. Germline V CDR1 and CDR2: ENHRY, SYGVKD. Here the CDR3 reads CASSLRQLAGQETQYF. The CDR3 coding sequence is TGTGCTTCCAGCCTACGGCAGCTAGCGGGACAAGAGACCCAGTACTTC.

The J gene is TRBJ1-2, the V gene TRBV19, with a possible D match to TRBD1 (6 bases). The CDR3 has 13 residues. Germline lookup yields CDR1 LNHDA and CDR2 SQIVND (reference sequence). V was clipped by 5 bases and J by 8 bases, with 15 bases between them. CDR3 DNA sequence: TGTGCCAGTAGTTCCTACAGGGACGACGGCTACACCTTC. Protein product: CASSSYRDDGYTF.

This chain joins TRBV10-1 and TRBJ2-7, with 9 bases aligning to TRBD1. The germline CDR1 and CDR2 sequences are WNHNN and SYGVQD (reference sequence). The CDR3 has 15 amino acids. The junction had 8 bases not matched to a gene; V was cut back by 6 bases and J by 2 bases. In DNA, the CDR3 is TGCGCCAGCAGCCAGGGGACAGGGCGAACCTACGAGCAGTACTTC. Encoded protein: CASSQGTGRTYEQYF.

This clone was picked up one time. This chain joins TRBV20-1 and TRBJ2-7, with TRBD2 identical over 8 bases. V was clipped by 3 bases and J by 1 base; unmatched bases: 8. CDR1 is DFQATT, CDR2 SNEGSKA, per germline (reference sequence). The CDR3 sequence is 15 residues long. The CDR3 here is CSASLAGFLSYEQYF. DNA of the CDR3: TGCAGTGCTAGTTTAGCGGGATTTCTTTCCTACGAGCAGTACTTC.

In this sample, this clone turned up a few times. This chain links TRBV9 with TRBJ2-1; 7 nucleotides agree with TRBD1. Trimming removed 2 bases from V and 3 bases from J; junction bases left unmatched: 5. The CDR3 is made up of 15 amino acids. Per the germline V gene, CDR1 is SGDLS and CDR2 is YYNGEE. Written as DNA, the CDR3 is TGTGCCAGCAGCGTCCAACAGGGGCTCTACAATGAGCAGTTCTTC. Encoded protein: CASSVQQGLYNEQFF.

The genes are TRBV10-3 and TRBJ2-3; 9 bases are shared with TRBD2. The V gene's germline CDR1 is ENHRY and CDR2 SYGVKD. The CDR3 sequence is 15 residues long. Trimming at V came to 5 bases and at J to 4 bases, leaving 7 bases not matched to a gene. DNA of the CDR3: TGTGCCATCAGTCGTAGCGGGAGTAGCGCAGATACGCAGTATTTT. The encoded protein is CAISRSGSSADTQYF.

This chain links TRBV19 with TRBJ2-7; tentative D call: TRBD1 (6 bases). Deletions cut 5 bases from V and 3 bases from J, with 11 bases between. Germline CDR1 LNHDA, CDR2 SQIVND (reference sequence). CDR3 length: 13 residues. This CDR3 is CASSYTGSYEQYF. DNA for the CDR3: TGTGCCAGTAGTTACACAGGGAGCTACGAGCAGTACTTC.

The chain uses TRBV28 and TRBJ1-6; D is ambiguous. Trimming cost V 7 bases and J 6 bases, with 13 bases left between them. Germline V gives CDR1 MDHEN, CDR2 SYDVKM. The length of the CDR3 is 14 residues. The CDR3 region has the DNA TGTGCCAGCAATATGGCCTCAACTAATTCACCCCTCCACTTT. Amino acids: CASNMASTNSPLHF.

This rearrangement joins TRBV4-2 to TRBJ2-7; 7 bases are shared with TRBD2. Germline CDR1 LGHNA, CDR2 YNFKEQ. The CDR3 consists of 15 residues. The J segment lost 5 bases and the V segment lost 4 bases, leaving 11 bases of the junction unmatched. The CDR3 coding sequence is TGTGCCAGCAGCCGGAGGGCGGGGGAGAGGGACGAGCAGTACTTC. Protein product: CASSRRAGERDEQYF.